The next 29 T cell receptor beta chains were all read from a single sample in a study of blood T cells in healthy people across ages. The authors ran a second PCR of 7 to 11 cycles using a sample-barcoded 5' primer and a J-beta primer mix. From the 5' RACE reads, TCRdb called clonotypes with MiXCR, one entry per CDR3 protein. The repertoire holds roughly 930,000 distinct CDR3 sequences, with under 50% as singletons. Sequenced material: blood. The receptors were gathered from a man aged 30 to 39 in good health.

This sequence joins TRBV20-1 and TRBJ2-7, with D perhaps matching TRBD1 (5 bases). Looked up from germline, CDR1 is DFQATT and CDR2 is SNEGSKA (reference sequence). The V gene lost 3 bases and the J gene lost 1 base, with 7 bases spanning the gap. The CDR3 length is 12 residues. CDR3 nucleotides: TGCAGTGCTAGGGGGCAGTCCTACGAGCAGTACTTC. Translated, it gives CSARGQSYEQYF.

J is TRBJ2-1 and V is TRBV28, with 7 bases lining up with TRBD2. J gave up 15 bases and V 5 bases, and 7 bases lay outside the gene matches. CDR1 is MDHEN, CDR2 SYDVKM, per germline. The CDR3 spans 11 residues. The CDR3 DNA follows: TGTGCCAGCAGTCCGGGGGGTATCCGGTTCTTC. This sequence encodes CASSPGGIRFF.

DNA of the CDR3: TGTGCCAGCAGTGTATTCCCTCTGTACGAGCAGTACTTC. Encoded protein: CASSVFPLYEQYF. The chain combines TRBV6-4 with TRBJ2-7; D is ambiguous. Germline CDR1 and CDR2: MRHNA and SNTAGT. The ends were cut back, 4 bases at V and 4 bases at J, with 11 bases in the middle. This CDR3 contains 13 residues.

This clonotype occurred a few times. The rearrangement joins TRBV5-5 to TRBJ1-2; the D gene is possibly TRBD1 (5 bases). The CDR3 is made up of 14 amino acids. Germline V gives CDR1 SGHKS, CDR2 YYEKEE (reference sequence). Trimming stripped 4 bases from V and 6 bases from J, with 16 bases between. CDR3 region: CASSDAGGMHGYTF. As DNA, the CDR3 is TGTGCCAGCAGCGACGCGGGGGGGATGCATGGCTACACCTTC.

This sequence joins TRBV20-1 and TRBJ2-1, with 7 positions matching TRBD1. Trimming took 7 bases from V and 0 from J; bases not matched to a gene: 9. This CDR3 contains 15 residues. The germline gives CDR1 DFQATT, CDR2 SNEGSKA (reference sequence). Here the CDR3 reads CSVPRRTGSYNEQFF. The CDR3 bases are TGCAGTGTCCCACGGCGGACAGGCTCCTACAATGAGCAGTTCTTC.

This clonotype showed up just a few times. This sequence joins TRBV15 and TRBJ2-7; no reliable D call. The CDR3 runs 14 residues. Deletions cut 0 bases from V and 2 bases from J, with 8 bases between. Germline loops: CDR1 LNHNV, CDR2 YYDKDF (reference sequence). The DNA for the CDR3 is TGTGCCACCAGCAGAGATGGCAGTACCTACGAGCAGTACTTC. Protein product: CATSRDGSTYEQYF. The full variable domain, with the rest looked up from reference TRBV15 and TRBJ2-7, is DAMVIQNPRYQVTQFGKPVTLSCSQTLNHNVMYWYQQKSSQAPKLLFHYYDKDFNNEADTPDNFQSRRPNTSFCFLDIRSPGLGDTAMYLCATSRDGSTYEQYFGPGTRLTVT.

This clonotype appeared a few times. DNA for the CDR3: TGTGCCATTGGACAGGGTGGAGGCTACACCTTC. It translates to CAIGQGGGYTF. The rearrangement joins TRBV10-3 to TRBJ1-2; 8 nucleotides match TRBD1. Germline V gene data show CDR1 as ENHRY and CDR2 as SYGVKD. CDR3 size: 11 residues. The V and J ends lost 9 bases and 8 bases, in that order; junction bases with no gene match: 5.

The V gene is TRBV24-1, the J gene TRBJ1-5; no clear D gene. CDR3 length: 13 residues. The V and J ends lost 5 bases and 3 bases respectively, with 7 bases between them. The V gene's germline CDR1 is KGHDR and CDR2 SFDVKD. The CDR3 reads CATSGTFNQPQHF. The CDR3 bases are TGTGCCACCAGTGGGACGTTCAATCAGCCCCAGCATTTT.

The chain joins TRBV20-1 to TRBJ2-7; D possibly corresponds to TRBD1 (5 bases). The CDR3 is 12 amino acids. V was trimmed by 1 base and J by 3 bases, leaving 7 bases between them. Germline V gene sequence: CDR1 DFQATT, CDR2 SNEGSKA (reference sequence). CDR3 loop: CSARGRDYEQYF. For the CDR3, the DNA is TGCAGTGCTAGAGGCAGGGACTACGAGCAGTACTTC.

This clonotype was picked up a small number of times. The chain combines TRBV7-9 with TRBJ2-7; D ambiguous. The germline gives CDR1 SEHNR, CDR2 FQNEAQ (reference sequence). The V gene lost 2 bases and the J gene lost 3 bases, with 11 bases spanning the gap. The CDR3 is 14 amino acids. CDR3 coding DNA: TGTGCCAGCAGCTTATGCCGGTTAGGCTACGAGCAGTACTTC. Amino acid sequence: CASSLCRLGYEQYF.

The chain combines TRBV6-5 with TRBJ2-7; 11 nucleotides align to TRBD2. After removal of 2 bases from V and 5 bases from J, the junction contained 8 bases not matched to a gene. Per the germline V gene, CDR1 is MNHEY and CDR2 is SVGAGI. This CDR3 has 16 residues. Here the CDR3 DNA reads TGTGCCAGCAGTTACCTTCTTAGCGGGGGGGCAGACGAGCAGTACTTC. Its translation: CASSYLLSGGADEQYF.

The chain employs TRBV7-6 and TRBJ2-2; 10 bases agree with TRBD2. The CDR3 is made up of 19 amino acids. The V gene's germline CDR1 is SGHVS and CDR2 FNYEAQ. Trimming took 1 base from V and 8 from J; bases not matched to a gene: 16. The DNA for the CDR3 is TGTGCCAGCAGCTTAGGGGCTTCACACCTAGCGGGGGTGACGGGGGAGCTGTTTTTT. Translated, it gives CASSLGASHLAGVTGELFF.

V and J are TRBV4-1 and TRBJ1-5; 7 nucleotides match TRBD1. The V segment lost 4 bases and the J segment 6 bases; nucleotides outside the gene matches: 9. The germline V gene has CDR1 MGHRA and CDR2 YSYEKL. The CDR3 consists of 15 residues. In DNA form, the CDR3 reads TGCGCCAGCAGCCCCAAAGGGGGCGGGACTCAGCCCCAGCATTTT. Amino acid sequence: CASSPKGGGTQPQHF.

The rearrangement links TRBV6-4 to TRBJ2-7; TRBD1 might be the D (7 bases). Germline assignment: CDR1 MRHNA and CDR2 SNTAGT. This CDR3 comprises 15 residues. The V end lost 1 base, the J end lost 5 bases, and 15 bases lay between the germline ends. The CDR3 DNA follows: TGTGCCAGCAGTGACTTGGCGACAGGGAGGAACGAGCAGTACTTC. Encoded protein: CASSDLATGRNEQYF.

The CDR3 nucleotides are TGTGCCAGCAGTTTCGACAGGGGTCGAGGAGCTTTCTTT. Translation: CASSFDRGRGAFF. This chain joins TRBV6-5 and TRBJ1-1; 8 bases agree with TRBD1. Germline CDR1 is MNHEY and CDR2 is SVGAGI. The CDR3 has 13 residues. J lost 10 bases, V lost 4 bases, and 8 bases had no gene match.

This clonotype was seen more than once but under ten times. The chain uses TRBV4-2 and TRBJ2-7; 7 positions agree with TRBD1. Losses at the gene ends were 4 bases for V and 0 bases for J; bases not matched to a gene: 12. Germline V lookup: CDR1 LGHNA, CDR2 YNFKEQ. CDR3 size: 17 residues. The CDR3 nucleotides read TGTGCCAGCAGCCCTGTTCTTCAAGGACAGGTCTCCTACGAGCAGTACTTC. It is translated as CASSPVLQGQVSYEQYF.

The chain joins TRBV10-3 to TRBJ2-3; 8 bases match TRBD2. Trimming at V came to 4 bases and at J to 3 bases, leaving 9 bases not matched to a gene. The CDR3 sequence is 16 residues long. Germline loops: CDR1 ENHRY, CDR2 SYGVKD. CDR3 loop: CAISGTSGGETDTQYF. Here the CDR3 DNA reads TGTGCCATCAGTGGGACATCGGGAGGGGAGACAGATACGCAGTATTTT.

The chain combines TRBV6-6 with TRBJ2-5; no firm D call. This CDR3 contains 13 residues. Germline V gene sequence: CDR1 MNHNY, CDR2 SVGAGI (reference sequence). Trimming took off 8 bases at V and 5 bases at J, with 15 bases between the two ends. The CDR3 sequence: CASRVSQEETQYF. In nucleotides, the CDR3 is TGTGCCAGCCGGGTTAGCCAGGAGGAGACCCAGTACTTC.

This clonotype was picked up a small number of times. The chain employs TRBV12-3 or TRBV12-4 and TRBJ2-3; D might be TRBD1 (6 bases). The CDR3 covers 13 residues. Trimming left V 5 bases short and J 4 bases short, with 10 bases between. Written as DNA, the CDR3 is TGTGCCAGCAGTAGGGGGAGCCCAGATACGCAGTATTTT. It translates to CASSRGSPDTQYF.

This clonotype was picked up a small number of times. The CDR3 here is CASSSQRATDTQYF. The CDR3 DNA reads TGTGCCAGCAGTAGCCAGCGGGCCACAGATACGCAGTATTTT. V and J are TRBV6-5 and TRBJ2-3; maybe TRBD2 (6 bases). CDR1 and CDR2 from the germline V gene are MNHEY and SVGAGI. The CDR3 runs to 14 residues. The V gene lost 5 bases and the J gene lost 2 bases, with 11 bases spanning the gap.

J is TRBJ1-6 and V is TRBV27, with D unclear. Germline CDR1 is MNHEY and CDR2 is SMNVEV (reference sequence). V lost 4 bases and J 8 bases, leaving 9 bases between the germline ends. This CDR3 spans 13 amino acids. CDR3 loop: CASSSSLDSPLHF. The CDR3 coding sequence is TGTGCCAGCAGTTCGTCCCTGGATTCACCCCTCCACTTT.

The rearrangement joins TRBV7-2 to TRBJ2-5; tentative D call: TRBD1 (6 bases). The J call may be faulty, since TRBJ2-7 better matches the DNA end. Germline assignment: CDR1 SGHTA and CDR2 FQGNSA. The CDR3 contains 15 residues. The CDR3 reads CASSFQTRGSYEQYF. In DNA form, the CDR3 reads TGTGCCAGCAGCTTCCAAACCAGGGGCTCCTACGAGCAGTACTTC.

V and J are TRBV7-2 and TRBJ2-3, with D perhaps matching TRBD1 (5 bases). The CDR3 has 14 amino acids. CDR1 SGHTA and CDR2 FQGNSA come from the germline V gene. The V and J ends lost 2 bases and 3 bases respectively, with 9 bases between them. CDR3 loop: CASSLRRQTDTQYF. DNA for the CDR3: TGTGCCAGCAGCTTAAGGAGACAGACAGATACGCAGTATTTT.

This sequence joins TRBV20-1 and TRBJ2-1, with TRBD1 identical over 8 bases. CDR3 length equals 16 residues. The junction had 14 bases not matched to a gene; V was cut back by 0 bases and J by 10 bases. Per the germline V gene, CDR1 is DFQATT and CDR2 is SNEGSKA (reference sequence). The CDR3 protein is CSARDSVTGVLYEQFF. CDR3 nucleotides: TGCAGTGCTAGAGATTCGGTGACAGGGGTCCTTTACGAGCAGTTCTTC.

In this sample, this clonotype turned up a few times. This sequence joins TRBV20-1 and TRBJ2-1; D remains ambiguous. This CDR3 has 12 amino acids. Germline CDR1 is DFQATT and CDR2 is SNEGSKA (reference sequence). Trimming left V 5 bases short and J 5 bases short, with 10 bases between. The CDR3 loop reads CSALGPNNEQFF. The CDR3 DNA reads as TGCAGTGCTCTGGGCCCCAACAATGAGCAGTTCTTC.

This clonotype showed up just a few times. CDR3 bases: TGTGCCACATCCTGGGGGGAGACAGCCAAAAACATTCAGTACTTC. Translation gives CATSWGETAKNIQYF. The rearrangement joins TRBV2 to TRBJ2-4; TRBD2 might be the D (6 bases). Germline V CDR1 and CDR2: SNHLY, FYNNEI. Trimming shortened V by 10 bases and J by 0 bases, and 16 bases separated the two germline ends. There are 15 residues in the CDR3.

This clonotype was detected a few times. A clone one base away is much larger, so this may be a read error. The chain is built from TRBV6-5 and TRBJ2-3, with D unclear. Trimming removed 7 bases at V and 0 bases at J, with 5 bases between. CDR3 length: 12 amino acids. Per germline, CDR1 MNHEY and CDR2 SVGAGI. CDR3 nucleotide sequence: TGTGCCAGCATGGCTAGCACAGATACGCAGTATTTT. Its translation: CASMASTDTQYF.

J is TRBJ1-1 and V is TRBV7-9; 7 bases line up with TRBD1. J was trimmed by 10 bases and V by 5 bases; bases with no gene match: 7. The CDR3 contains 12 residues. Germline lookup yields CDR1 SEHNR and CDR2 FQNEAQ (reference sequence). Here the CDR3 reads CASSNDRAGAFF. For the CDR3, the DNA is TGTGCCAGCAGCAACGACAGGGCTGGAGCTTTCTTT.

V gene TRBV3-1 combines with J gene TRBJ2-2; D uncertain. The V end was cut by 4 bases, the J end by 5 bases, with 14 bases between. Germline values: CDR1 LGHDT, CDR2 YNNKEL (reference sequence). The CDR3 has 15 amino acids. The CDR3 region has the DNA TGTGCCAGCAGCCCACAAAGGGCATTTACCGGGGAGCTGTTTTTT. Translating gives CASSPQRAFTGELFF.